The TCR beta chain under discussion was sequenced for a study of control samples from healthy donors and cancer patients. The CDR3 has 16 amino acids. Germline-derived CDR1 and CDR2 are SGHAT and FQNNGV. Trimming removed 4 bases from V and 0 bases from J; junction bases left unmatched: 6. Using immunoSEQ multiplex PCR, the repertoire was profiled, and TCRdb retains in-frame clones only, with some absent. The sample holds 150,000 or so clones, roughly 94% seen once. This chain joins TRBV11-2 and TRBJ2-1; 7 bases map to TRBD1. The specimen was blood. This receptor was taken from a man aged 35-49 years in good health. As DNA, the CDR3 is TGTGCCAGCAGCTCGTTTCAGGGGGTCTCCTACAATGAGCAGTTCTTC. Translation: CASSSFQGVSYNEQFF.